The rows below give T cell receptor beta chains drawn from one sample of a study of blood T cell repertoires in COVID-19. Sequenced by immunoSEQ multiplex PCR; TCRdb stores in-frame clones only, minus some. The sample has hundreds of thousands of clones, 80% to 90% seen once; the top ten hold about 1%. Input material: PBMCs or T cells enriched from blood (not recorded which). The receptors shown here come from a man younger than 35 who had recovered from COVID-19. Each CDR3 is given with its conserved first and last residue. A D gene is named only where the DNA matches it firmly. Where a row states a size, it is once, few, many or the class of an expanded clone; other rows omit it.

j_gene | v_gene | abundance | d_gene | len | CDR3nt | CDR3aa
TRBJ2-6 | TRBV9 | few | NA | 16 | TGTGCCAGCAGCGTAGACACAGGGTCTGGGGCCAACGTCCTGACTTTC | CASSVDTGSGANVLTF
TRBJ2-2 | TRBV4-3 | NA | NA | 17 | TGCGCCAGCAGCCCACACGGGGCGGGGACGAACACCGGGGAGCTGTTTTTT | CASSPHGAGTNTGELFF
TRBJ1-2 | TRBV18 | NA | NA | 14 | TGTGCCAGCTCACCGGGAGACCGCCCATATGGCTACACCTTC | CASSPGDRPYGYTF
TRBJ2-7 | TRBV2 | once | NA | 13 | TGTGCCAGCAGTGGTCCCTTGTTTAACGAGCAGTACTTC | CASSGPLFNEQYF
TRBJ2-2 | TRBV9 | NA | TRBD2 | 15 | TGTGCCAGCAGCGTTGGCGGGGGGGCGGCCGGGGAGCTGTTTTTT | CASSVGGGAAGELFF
TRBJ1-2 | TRBV5-6 | NA | NA | 13 | TGTGCCAGCAGCTTGCCGGCTAACTATGGCTACACCTTC | CASSLPANYGYTF
TRBJ2-2 | TRBV5-1 | NA | TRBD1 | 18 | TGCGCCAGCAGCTTGAGGGCAGGGGGCGTCGAAATCACCGGGGAGCTGTTTTTT | CASSLRAGGVEITGELFF
TRBJ1-5 | TRBV2 | NA | TRBD1 | 16 | TGTGCCAGCAGTGAAAATGGACAGGTGAGCAATCAGCCCCAGCATTTT | CASSENGQVSNQPQHF
TRBJ1-3 | TRBV12-3/TRBV12-4 | NA | NA | 13 | TGTGCCAGCAGTCCCCGGGTGGCGAACACCATATATTTT | CASSPRVANTIYF
TRBJ2-1 | TRBV5-4 | few | TRBD1 | 14 | TGTGCCAGCAGCACCGGGACAGGCTACAATGAGCAGTTCTTC | CASSTGTGYNEQFF
TRBJ2-7 | TRBV4-1 | NA | NA | 16 | TGCGCCAGCAGCCAAGCGGAGGGTCCGGGTAGGAACGAGCAGTACTTC | CASSQAEGPGRNEQYF
TRBJ2-7 | TRBV28 | NA | NA | 15 | TGTGCCAGCACCCTGGGCGACAGAAGCTCCTACGAGCAGTACTTC | CASTLGDRSSYEQYF
TRBJ2-4 | TRBV27 | once | NA | 13 | TGTGCCAGCAGTTTGACAATAAAAAACATTCAGTACTTC | CASSLTIKNIQYF
TRBJ2-2 | TRBV3-1/TRBV3-2 | once | TRBD1 | 15 | TGTGCCAGCAGCTCCGGACAGGGACGGACCGGGGAGCTGTTTTTT | CASSSGQGRTGELFF
TRBJ2-7 | TRBV7-6 | NA | NA | 13 | TGTGCCAGCAGCTTAGGTACAACCTACGAGCAGTACTTC | CASSLGTTYEQYF
TRBJ1-1 | TRBV19 | NA | NA | 15 | TGTGCCAGTAGGATGGCACAATCCATGAACACTGAAGCTTTCTTT | CASRMAQSMNTEAFF
TRBJ1-3 | TRBV18 | NA | NA | 14 | TGTGCCAGCTCACTTATTGACCCATCAGGCACCATATATTTT | CASSLIDPSGTIYF
TRBJ2-7 | TRBV6-5 | once | TRBD1 | 15 | TGTGCCAGCAGTTCGGGACAGGCCGGCCTAAACGAGCAGTACTTC | CASSSGQAGLNEQYF
TRBJ2-3 | TRBV9 | once | NA | 15 | TGTGCCAGCACCGGAAGTGGGGGGGCCACAGATACGCAGTATTTT | CASTGSGGATDTQYF
TRBJ2-3 | TRBV2 | NA | NA | 15 | TGTGCCAGCAGTGAATTTGCGGGGGCGACAGATACGCAGTATTTT | CASSEFAGATDTQYF
TRBJ2-4 | TRBV19 | NA | TRBD1 | 16 | TGTGCCAGTAGTACAGGGACAGGCTTAGCCAAAAACATTCAGTACTTC | CASSTGTGLAKNIQYF
TRBJ1-5 | TRBV5-4 | once | NA | 13 | TGTGCCAGCAGCTTGGATCAGAATCAGCCCCAGCATTTT | CASSLDQNQPQHF
TRBJ2-7 | TRBV4-2 | NA | NA | 15 | TGTGCCAGCAGCCAAGAGCTCGTAGGGGCCTACGAGCAGTACTTC | CASSQELVGAYEQYF
TRBJ1-4 | TRBV9 | NA | NA | 15 | TGTGCCAGCAGCCCAGAGGGAGCAACTAATGAAAAACTGTTTTTT | CASSPEGATNEKLFF
TRBJ2-1 | TRBV9 | NA | TRBD1 | 19 | TGTGCCAGCAGCGTAAGGGGGGGGACAGGGTCTGTTGACTACAATGAGCAGTTCTTC | CASSVRGGTGSVDYNEQFF
TRBJ1-1 | TRBV30 | NA | TRBD1 | 13 | TGTGCCTGGAAAGGACAGGGGGCGTTCGTAGCTTTCTTT | CAWKGQGAFVAFF
TRBJ1-1 | TRBV29-1 | NA | NA | 13 | TGCAGCGCTTCGGCAGGGCAGAACACTGAAGCTTTCTTT | CSASAGQNTEAFF
TRBJ2-3 | TRBV29-1 | NA | TRBD2 | 17 | TGCAGCGTTGAACCCGGGGCTAGCGGGGAGAGCACAGATACGCAGTATTTT | CSVEPGASGESTDTQYF
TRBJ1-2 | TRBV27 | NA | NA | 13 | TGTGCCAGCCGGGATTCCCAAGCCTATGGCTACACCTTC | CASRDSQAYGYTF
TRBJ1-1 | TRBV7-8 | NA | TRBD1 | 15 | TGTGCCAGCAGCTTATATCGGCAGGGGGCCACTGAAGCTTTCTTT | CASSLYRQGATEAFF
TRBJ2-4 | TRBV5-1 | NA | TRBD2 | 15 | TGCGCCAGCAGCATAGGGACTAGCGGGATAAACATTCAGTACTTC | CASSIGTSGINIQYF
TRBJ2-3 | TRBV4-1 | NA | NA | 15 | TGCGCCAGCAGCCAAACGGGACATCCCACAGATACGCAGTATTTT | CASSQTGHPTDTQYF
TRBJ2-1 | TRBV25-1 | NA | TRBD2 | 15 | TGTGCCAGCAGTGAATGGACTAGACAGAGCGGTGAGCAGTTCTTC | CASSEWTRQSGEQFF
TRBJ2-3 | TRBV7-9 | NA | TRBD2 | 15 | TGTGCCAGCAGCCTGCGGGGGTTGAGCACAGATACGCAGTATTTT | CASSLRGLSTDTQYF
TRBJ2-3 | TRBV5-4 | NA | NA | 14 | TGTGCCAGCAGCCTAGGGACTGACACAGATACGCAGTATTTT | CASSLGTDTDTQYF
TRBJ1-1 | TRBV15 | NA | NA | 11 | TGTGCCACCAGCAGAGGTCCCCAGGCTTTCTTT | CATSRGPQAFF
TRBJ2-7 | TRBV7-8 | NA | NA | 14 | TGTGCCAGCAGCCCCTCTGCAGGCCCCTACGAGCAGTACTTC | CASSPSAGPYEQYF
TRBJ1-1 | TRBV2 | NA | TRBD1 | 14 | TGTGCCAGCAGTAAAGACAGGGGTAACACTGAAGCTTTCTTT | CASSKDRGNTEAFF
TRBJ2-1 | TRBV4-2 | few | NA | 16 | TGTGCCAGCAGCCAAGGGACTAGAAGGGGGTCGGATGAGCAGTTCTTC | CASSQGTRRGSDEQFF
TRBJ2-3 | TRBV4-2 | few | NA | 11 | TGTGCCAGCAGTCATTCAGATACGCAGTATTTT | CASSHSDTQYF
TRBJ1-2 | TRBV10-2 | NA | NA | 17 | TGCGCCAGCAGTGACCAGGCCGGGAACAGTCCAAACTATGGCTACACCTTC | CASSDQAGNSPNYGYTF
TRBJ2-4 | TRBV2 | NA | TRBD2 | 13 | TGTGCCAGCGGGAGGGAGGCCAAAAACATTCAGTACTTC | CASGREAKNIQYF
TRBJ2-7 | TRBV15 | NA | TRBD2 | 16 | TGTGCCACCAGCAGACACTCAGAGCGGGACTCCTACGAGCAGTACTTC | CATSRHSERDSYEQYF
TRBJ1-2 | TRBV29-1 | NA | NA | 13 | TGCAGCGTTCTGGTCAGTACTAACTATGGCTACACCTTC | CSVLVSTNYGYTF
TRBJ1-1 | TRBV10-1 | NA | TRBD1 | 14 | TGCGCCAGCAGTCTGGACAGGGCGGACACTGAAGCTTTCTTT | CASSLDRADTEAFF
TRBJ2-6 | TRBV4-1 | NA | NA | 18 | TGCGCCAGCAGCCAGGAGGGACGGAGGCTCACTGGGGCCAACGTCCTGACTTTC | CASSQEGRRLTGANVLTF
TRBJ2-4 | TRBV27 | NA | TRBD1 | 14 | TGTGCCAGCAGCCAAGAAGGACAGGGAGACATTCAGTACTTC | CASSQEGQGDIQYF